Here is one T cell receptor beta chain with its context. Its antigen is unidentified. Assay used: immunoSEQ multiplex PCR; TCRdb lists only in-frame clones, some missing. This table holds 90,000 or so clones, roughly 96% found once. The sample is drawn from a study of cytomegalovirus exposure and HLA in healthy donors. General study findings and limits: Listed as cytomegalovirus-associated were approximately 160 TCR beta chains.

V lost 7 bases and J lost 3; bases outside the gene matches: 9. The CDR3 is 15 amino acids. Per germline, CDR1 MDHEN and CDR2 SYDVKM. Sequenced input: PBMCs. V gene TRBV28 combines with J gene TRBJ2-7; TRBD1 agrees at 10 bases. The sequence came from a man aged 18-30 years in good health and CMV-seronegative. CDR3 sequence: CASTEPGQGHYEQYF. CDR3 sequence (DNA): TGTGCCAGCACCGAACCGGGACAGGGGCACTACGAGCAGTACTTC.